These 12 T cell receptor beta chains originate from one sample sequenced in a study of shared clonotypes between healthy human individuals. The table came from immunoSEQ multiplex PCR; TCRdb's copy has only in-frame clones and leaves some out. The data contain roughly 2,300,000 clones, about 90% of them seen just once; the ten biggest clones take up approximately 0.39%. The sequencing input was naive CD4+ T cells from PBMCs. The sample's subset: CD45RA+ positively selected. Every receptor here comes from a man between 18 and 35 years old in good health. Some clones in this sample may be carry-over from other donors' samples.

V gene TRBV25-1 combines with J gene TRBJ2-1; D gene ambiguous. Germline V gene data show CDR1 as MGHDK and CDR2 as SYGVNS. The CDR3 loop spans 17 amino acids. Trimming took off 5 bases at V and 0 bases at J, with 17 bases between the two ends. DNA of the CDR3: TGTGCCAGCAGTACTCCCCAGGCCGGATTCTCCTACAATGAGCAGTTCTTC. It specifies CASSTPQAGFSYNEQFF. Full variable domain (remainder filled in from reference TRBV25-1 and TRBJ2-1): EADIYQTPRYLVIGTGKKITLECSQTMGHDKMYWYQQDPGMELHLIHYSYGVNSTEKGDLSSESTVSRIRTEHFPLTLESARPSHTSQYLCASSTPQAGFSYNEQFFGPGTRLTVL.

This CDR3 reads CASSPYPGTGGKLFF. The DNA of the CDR3 is TGTGCCAGCAGCCCTTACCCCGGGACCGGCGGAAAACTGTTTTTT. The rearrangement joins TRBV9 to TRBJ1-4; D may be TRBD1 (5 bases). Germline lookup yields CDR1 SGDLS and CDR2 YYNGEE. Trimming shortened V by 4 bases and J by 10 bases, and 20 bases separated the two germline ends. The CDR3 runs 15 residues.

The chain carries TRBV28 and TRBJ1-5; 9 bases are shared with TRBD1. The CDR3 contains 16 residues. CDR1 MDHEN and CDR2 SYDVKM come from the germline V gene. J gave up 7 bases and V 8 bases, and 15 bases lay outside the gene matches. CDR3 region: CASPTSGTGKIQPQHF. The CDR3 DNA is TGTGCCAGCCCAACTTCCGGGACAGGGAAAATCCAGCCCCAGCATTTT.

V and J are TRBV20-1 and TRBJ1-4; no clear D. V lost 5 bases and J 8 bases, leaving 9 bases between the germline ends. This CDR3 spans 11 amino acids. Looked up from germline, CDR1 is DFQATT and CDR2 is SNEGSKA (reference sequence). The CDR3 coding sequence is TGCAGTGCTCCGTTGGAAGAAAAACTGTTTTTT. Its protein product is CSAPLEEKLFF.

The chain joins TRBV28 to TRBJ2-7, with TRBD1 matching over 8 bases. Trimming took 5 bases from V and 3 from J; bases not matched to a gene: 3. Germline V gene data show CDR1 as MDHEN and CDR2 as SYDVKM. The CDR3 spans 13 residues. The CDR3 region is CASSRTGLYEQYF. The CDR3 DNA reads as TGTGCCAGCAGTCGGACAGGGCTCTACGAGCAGTACTTC.

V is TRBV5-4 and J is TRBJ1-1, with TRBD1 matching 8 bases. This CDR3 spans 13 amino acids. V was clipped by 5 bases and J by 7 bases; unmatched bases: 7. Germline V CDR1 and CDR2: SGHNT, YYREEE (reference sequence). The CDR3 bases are TGTGCCAGCAGATTTACAGGGGGGAATGAAGCTTTCTTT. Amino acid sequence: CASRFTGGNEAFF.

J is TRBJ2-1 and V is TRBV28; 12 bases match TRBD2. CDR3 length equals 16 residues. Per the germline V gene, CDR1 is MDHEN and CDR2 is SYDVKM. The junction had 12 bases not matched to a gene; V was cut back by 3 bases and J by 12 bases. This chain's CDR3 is CASSFLLAGGGFRQFF. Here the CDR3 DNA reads TGTGCCAGCAGTTTCCTTCTAGCGGGAGGGGGGTTTCGGCAGTTCTTC.

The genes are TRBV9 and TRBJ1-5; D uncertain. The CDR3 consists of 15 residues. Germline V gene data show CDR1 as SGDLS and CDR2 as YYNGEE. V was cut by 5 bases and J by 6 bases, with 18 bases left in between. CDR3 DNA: TGTGCCAGCAGTGTGAGCCTGGAGGTAGGTCAGCCCCAGCATTTT. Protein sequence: CASSVSLEVGQPQHF.

The CDR3 loop reads CSVGFASGYTDTQYF. DNA for the CDR3: TGCAGCGTTGGGTTTGCTAGCGGGTACACAGATACGCAGTATTTT. The rearrangement joins TRBV29-1 to TRBJ2-3, with TRBD2 matching 8 bases. CDR1 and CDR2 from the germline V gene are SQVTM and ANQGSEA. With 4 bases clipped from V and 2 bases from J, the junction kept 8 bases outside the gene matches. The CDR3 sequence is 15 residues long.

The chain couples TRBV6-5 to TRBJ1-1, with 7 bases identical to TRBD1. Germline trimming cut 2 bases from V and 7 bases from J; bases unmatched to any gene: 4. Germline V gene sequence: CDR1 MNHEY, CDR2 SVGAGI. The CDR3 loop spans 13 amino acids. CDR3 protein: CASSYDRVGEAFF. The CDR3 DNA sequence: TGTGCCAGCAGTTACGACAGGGTGGGTGAAGCTTTCTTT.

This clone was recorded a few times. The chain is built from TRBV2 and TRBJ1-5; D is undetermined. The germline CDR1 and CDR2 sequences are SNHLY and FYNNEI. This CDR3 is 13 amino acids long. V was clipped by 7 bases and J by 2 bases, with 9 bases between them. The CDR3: CASKQEGNQPQHF. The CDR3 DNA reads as TGTGCCAGCAAGCAGGAAGGCAATCAGCCCCAGCATTTT. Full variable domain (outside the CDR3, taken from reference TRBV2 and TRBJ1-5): EPEVTQTPSHQVTQMGQEVILRCVPISNHLYFYWYRQILGQKVEFLVSFYNNEISEKSEIFDDQFSVERPDGSNFTLKIRSTKLEDSAMYFCASKQEGNQPQHFGDGTRLSIL.

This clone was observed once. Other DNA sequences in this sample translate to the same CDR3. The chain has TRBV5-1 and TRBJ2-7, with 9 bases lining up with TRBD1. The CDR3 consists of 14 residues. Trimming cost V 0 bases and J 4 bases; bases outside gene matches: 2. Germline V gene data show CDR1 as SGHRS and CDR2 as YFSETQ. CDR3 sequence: CASSLAGQGYEQYF. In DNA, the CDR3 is TGCGCCAGCAGCTTGGCTGGACAGGGGTACGAGCAGTACTTC.